The 19 T cell receptor beta chains reported below all come from one sample, sequenced in a study of T cells after yellow fever vaccination. TCRdb reanalysed the 5' RACE reads using MiXCR and keeps one entry per CDR3 protein. This sample carries hundreds of thousands of distinct CDR3 sequences, 8.7% of them seen once, and the ten largest clones take approximately 19%. The sequences come from PBMCs, collected on the day of the first yellow fever vaccination. These receptors were obtained from a man younger than 35 who received the YFV17D yellow fever vaccine.

This clonotype was found a few times. The chain recombines TRBV20-1 with TRBJ1-1, with D tentatively TRBD1 (5 bases). The ends were cut back, 7 bases at V and 5 bases at J, with 14 bases in the middle. This CDR3 region has 12 residues. CDR1 is DFQATT and CDR2 is SNEGSKA in the germline V gene (reference sequence). CDR3 sequence reads: CSGQGALTEAFF. In DNA, the CDR3 is TGCAGTGGACAAGGGGCGCTTACTGAAGCTTTCTTT.

The chain carries TRBV7-8 and TRBJ2-7, with D tentatively TRBD1 or TRBD2 (5 bases each). In germline, CDR1 is SGHVS, CDR2 FQNEAQ. The CDR3 is 18 amino acids. Trimming shortened V by 1 base and J by 1 base, and 20 bases separated the two germline ends. The CDR3 nucleotides read TGTGCCAGCAGCTTAGGGCTAAGACTTGGGGGTGGGTCCTACGAGCAGTACTTC. The encoded protein is CASSLGLRLGGGSYEQYF.

At least ten counts were recorded for this clonotype. The genes are TRBV12-3 or TRBV12-4 and TRBJ2-5; no definite D call. The CDR3 length is 11 residues. V was clipped by 7 bases and J by 4 bases, with 7 bases between them. The CDR3 DNA is TGTGCCAGCACCTGGGGAGAGACCCAGTACTTC. Protein product: CASTWGETQYF.

J is TRBJ2-3 and V is TRBV2; 9 nucleotides align to TRBD2. The CDR3 spans 14 residues. After removal of 8 bases from V and 7 bases from J, the junction contained 10 bases not matched to a gene. Germline V gives CDR1 SNHLY, CDR2 FYNNEI. In DNA, the CDR3 is TGTGCCAGCGGGTTAGCGGGGGCGGAAAATACGCAGTATTTT. This sequence encodes CASGLAGAENTQYF.

This rearrangement joins TRBV10-3 to TRBJ2-2; D call uncertain. In germline, CDR1 is ENHRY, CDR2 SYGVKD. The V end lost 7 bases, the J end lost 1 base, and 10 bases lay between the germline ends. CDR3 length equals 14 residues. CDR3 amino acids: CAITLGKNTGELFF. In DNA, the CDR3 is TGTGCCATCACCTTGGGAAAGAACACCGGGGAGCTGTTTTTT.

The rearrangement joins TRBV20-1 to TRBJ2-7; D may correspond to TRBD1 or TRBD2 (7 bases each). V was cut by 4 bases and J by 1 base, with 17 bases left in between. The CDR3 totals 15 residues. The germline V gene encodes CDR1 DFQATT and CDR2 SNEGSKA (reference sequence). The CDR3 DNA is TGCAGTGCTACCGAAGGGACAGCGGGGTCCTACGAGCAGTACTTC. Protein product: CSATEGTAGSYEQYF.

The chain is built from TRBV19 and TRBJ2-6, with D uncertain. The CDR3 length is 15 residues. V lost 6 bases to trimming and J lost 1 base, with 10 bases between them. Germline V gene sequence: CDR1 LNHDA, CDR2 SQIVND (reference sequence). The CDR3 reads CASSPFPSGANVLTF. The CDR3 DNA reads TGTGCCAGTAGCCCCTTCCCTTCTGGGGCCAACGTCCTGACTTTC.

This clonotype has a count of ten or more. The chain couples TRBV9 to TRBJ2-2, with 9 bases that match TRBD2. Trimming removed 3 bases from V and 4 bases from J; junction bases left unmatched: 4. Germline V lookup: CDR1 SGDLS, CDR2 YYNGEE. The CDR3 totals 15 residues. The CDR3 DNA reads TGTGCCAGCAGCGGCATAGCGGGGGCCACCGGGGAGCTGTTTTTT. The encoded protein is CASSGIAGATGELFF.

The sample holds a few counts of this clonotype. The rearrangement links TRBV4-3 to TRBJ1-1; D gene ambiguous. The CDR3 totals 13 residues. Germline V gene sequence: CDR1 LGHNA, CDR2 YSLEER. Trimming stripped 0 bases from V and 6 bases from J, with 8 bases between. The CDR3 DNA reads as TGCGCCAGCAGCCAAGATCCCGGGGCTGAAGCTTTCTTT. This translates into CASSQDPGAEAFF.

This clonotype has ten or more counts. This chain links TRBV11-2 with TRBJ2-2; D unresolved. From germline, CDR1 is SGHAT and CDR2 FQNNGV. The CDR3 extends over 14 amino acids. V was pared by 1 base and J by 5 bases, with 8 bases between. The CDR3 DNA sequence: TGTGCCAGCAGCTTAGGTCGTGTGACCGGGGAGCTGTTTTTT. Protein: CASSLGRVTGELFF.

This clonotype has just a few counts. V and J are TRBV5-5 and TRBJ1-3; no reliable D call. CDR3 size: 15 residues. Trimming took 5 bases from V and 4 from J, leaving 16 bases between them. The germline gives CDR1 SGHKS, CDR2 YYEKEE (reference sequence). CDR3 in DNA: TGTGCCAGCAGATTCTCAGAGGCTCCGGGAAACACCATATATTTT. Residues: CASRFSEAPGNTIYF.

This clonotype has ten or more counts. The genes are TRBV5-1 and TRBJ1-1; D ambiguous. Germline values: CDR1 SGHRS, CDR2 YFSETQ. This CDR3 spans 12 amino acids. V dropped 4 bases and J dropped 8 bases, with 12 bases sitting between them. CDR3 coding DNA: TGCGCCAGCAGCACCTCCGGGGTCGAAGCTTTCTTT. It yields the protein CASSTSGVEAFF.

V and J are TRBV12-3 or TRBV12-4 and TRBJ2-1; 8 nucleotides agree with TRBD1. The CDR3 is made up of 15 amino acids. V shed 7 bases and J 5 bases; nucleotides not matched to a gene: 10. The CDR3: CASKPGQAHNNEQFF. The CDR3 DNA reads as TGTGCCAGCAAGCCGGGACAGGCACACAACAATGAGCAGTTCTTC.

This clonotype was recorded many times. V usage is TRBV7-2 and J usage is TRBJ2-3; 7 positions agree with TRBD2. J lost 5 bases, V lost 2 bases, and 7 bases had no gene match. Germline V gene data show CDR1 as SGHTA and CDR2 as FQGNSA. This CDR3 region has 15 residues. CDR3 in amino acids: CASSLRRGRVDTQYF. CDR3 nucleotides: TGTGCCAGCAGCTTAAGGCGGGGGAGGGTAGATACGCAGTATTTT.

At least ten counts were recorded for this clonotype. J is TRBJ2-2 and V is TRBV6-4, with 9 bases identical to TRBD2. The CDR3 loop spans 20 amino acids. V lost 5 bases and J lost 3; bases outside the gene matches: 19. Germline V lookup: CDR1 MRHNA, CDR2 SNTAGT. CDR3 in amino acids: CASSREGTSSLPGDTGELFF. The CDR3 coding sequence is TGTGCCAGCAGTCGGGAGGGGACTAGCTCTCTGCCTGGGGACACCGGGGAGCTGTTTTTT.

V usage is TRBV25-1 and J usage is TRBJ1-1, with D unclear. There are 11 residues in the CDR3. Trimming stripped 4 bases from V and 9 bases from J, with 9 bases between. Germline V gene sequence: CDR1 MGHDK, CDR2 SYGVNS. The DNA for the CDR3 is TGTGCCAGCAGTGGGGCCCGGAAAGCTTTCTTT. It yields the protein CASSGARKAFF. Variable domain in full (rest from reference TRBV25-1 and TRBJ1-1): EADIYQTPRYLVIGTGKKITLECSQTMGHDKMYWYQQDPGMELHLIHYSYGVNSTEKGDLSSESTVSRIRTEHFPLTLESARPSHTSQYLCASSGARKAFFGQGTRLTVV.

This clonotype was counted a few times. The V and J genes are TRBV12-3 or TRBV12-4 and TRBJ2-5; TRBD1 aligns across 9 bases. V lost 6 bases, J lost 1 base, and 18 bases stayed unmatched. The CDR3 runs to 19 residues. CDR3 protein: CASRGLGQGSGLFQETQYF. Written as DNA, the CDR3 is TGTGCCAGCAGGGGGCTTGGACAGGGGTCGGGGTTGTTCCAAGAGACCCAGTACTTC.

Details on this clonotype: A junction boundary mismatches the germline segment, possibly from a read error. The chain combines TRBV5-4 with TRBJ2-7, with a weak D call TRBD1 (6 bases). The CDR3 loop spans 16 amino acids. Per germline, CDR1 SGHNT and CDR2 YYREEE (reference sequence). CDR3 bases: TGTGCCAGCAGCTTGACCCCGGACAGCATCTCCAACGAGCAGTACTTC. Translating gives CASSLTPDSISNEQYF.

This clonotype came up a few times. The chain is built from TRBV15 and TRBJ2-5, with TRBD2 identical over 12 bases. J was trimmed by 1 base and V by 4 bases; bases with no gene match: 7. CDR3 length: 17 residues. Per germline, CDR1 LNHNV and CDR2 YYDKDF (reference sequence). In DNA form, the CDR3 reads TGTGCCACCAGCATTAAATTACTAGCGGGGGGCCAAGAGACCCAGTACTTC. Protein: CATSIKLLAGGQETQYF.